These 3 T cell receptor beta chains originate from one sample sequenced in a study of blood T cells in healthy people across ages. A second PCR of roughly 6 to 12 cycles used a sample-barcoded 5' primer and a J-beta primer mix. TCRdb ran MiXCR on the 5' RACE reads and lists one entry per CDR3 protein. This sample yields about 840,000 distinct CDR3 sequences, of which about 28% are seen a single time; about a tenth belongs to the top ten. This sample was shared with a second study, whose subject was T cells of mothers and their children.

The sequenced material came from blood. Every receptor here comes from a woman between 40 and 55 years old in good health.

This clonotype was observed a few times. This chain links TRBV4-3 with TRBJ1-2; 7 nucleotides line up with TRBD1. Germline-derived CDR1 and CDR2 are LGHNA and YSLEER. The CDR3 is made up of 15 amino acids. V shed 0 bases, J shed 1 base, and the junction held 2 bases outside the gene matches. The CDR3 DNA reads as TGCGCCAGCAGCCAAGATAGACAGGGTAACTATGGCTACACCTTC. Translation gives CASSQDRQGNYGYTF.

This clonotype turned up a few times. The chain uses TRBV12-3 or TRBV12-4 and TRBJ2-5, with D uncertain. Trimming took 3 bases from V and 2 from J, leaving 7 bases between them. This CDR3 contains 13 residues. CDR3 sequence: CASSFWQQETQYF. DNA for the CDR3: TGTGCCAGCAGTTTTTGGCAGCAAGAGACCCAGTACTTC.

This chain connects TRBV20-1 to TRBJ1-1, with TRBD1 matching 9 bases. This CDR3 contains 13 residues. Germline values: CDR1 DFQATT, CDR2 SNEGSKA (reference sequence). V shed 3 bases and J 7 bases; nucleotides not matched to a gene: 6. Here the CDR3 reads CSASLDRGIEAFF. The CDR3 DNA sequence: TGCAGTGCTAGCCTGGACAGGGGAATTGAAGCTTTCTTT.